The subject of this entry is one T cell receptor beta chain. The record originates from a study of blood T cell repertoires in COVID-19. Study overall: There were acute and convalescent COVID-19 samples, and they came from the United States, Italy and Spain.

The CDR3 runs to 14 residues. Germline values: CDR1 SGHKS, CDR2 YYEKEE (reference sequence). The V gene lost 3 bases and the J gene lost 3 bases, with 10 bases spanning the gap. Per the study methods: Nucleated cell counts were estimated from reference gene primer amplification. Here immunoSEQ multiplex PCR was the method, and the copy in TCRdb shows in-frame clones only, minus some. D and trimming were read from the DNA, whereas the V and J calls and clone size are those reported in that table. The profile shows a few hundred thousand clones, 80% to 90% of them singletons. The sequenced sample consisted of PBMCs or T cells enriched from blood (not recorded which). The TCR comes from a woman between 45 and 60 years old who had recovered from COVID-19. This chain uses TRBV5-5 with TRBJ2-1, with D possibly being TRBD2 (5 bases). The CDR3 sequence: CASSSLRGYNEQFF. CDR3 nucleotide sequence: TGTGCCAGCAGCTCACTTCGGGGCTACAATGAGCAGTTCTTC. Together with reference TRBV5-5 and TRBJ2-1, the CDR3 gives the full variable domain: DAGVTQSPTHLIKTRGQQVTLRCSPISGHKSVSWYQQVLGQGPQFIFQYYEKEERGRGNFPDRFSARQFPNYSSELNVNALLLGDSALYLCASSSLRGYNEQFFGPGTRLTVL.